Sequencing of this T cell receptor (beta chain) was carried out in a study of glioma-infiltrating T cells after dendritic cell vaccination. Study at large: Samples are from glioblastoma patients in Phase I and II dendritic cell vaccine trials.

Broader study findings: Estimated pretreatment TIL content predicted outcome after dendritic cell vaccination.

In germline, CDR1 is SGHTA, CDR2 FQGTGA. This CDR3 contains 14 residues. Trimming took off 5 bases at V and 7 bases at J, with 14 bases between the two ends. Of note for this clone: Its antigen remains unknown.

Primers: 60 V beta forward and 13 J beta reverse. The protocol was immunoSEQ multiplex PCR, while the TCRdb copy is restricted to in-frame clones and leaves out a portion. The sample holds fewer than 85,000 clones, about 76% seen once. Source: blood, taken before dendritic cell vaccination. V and J are TRBV7-3 and TRBJ2-2, with D tentatively TRBD2 (6 bases). The source is a human donor with glioblastoma. CDR3 region: CASSRWAGNGELFF. CDR3 DNA sequence: TGTGCCAGCAGCCGGTGGGCGGGGAACGGGGAGCTGTTTTTT.